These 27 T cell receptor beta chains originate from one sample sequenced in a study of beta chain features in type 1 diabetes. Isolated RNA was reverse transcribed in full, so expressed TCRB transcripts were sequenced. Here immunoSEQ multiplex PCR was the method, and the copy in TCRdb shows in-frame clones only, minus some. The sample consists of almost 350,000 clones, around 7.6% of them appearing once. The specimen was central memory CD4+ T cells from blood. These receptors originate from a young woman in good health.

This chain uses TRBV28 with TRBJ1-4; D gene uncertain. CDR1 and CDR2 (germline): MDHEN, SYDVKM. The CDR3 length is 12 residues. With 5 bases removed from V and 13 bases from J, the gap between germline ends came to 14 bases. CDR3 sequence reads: CASSQYSGRLFF. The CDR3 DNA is TGTGCCAGCAGTCAATACAGCGGACGACTGTTTTTT.

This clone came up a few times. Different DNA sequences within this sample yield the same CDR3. The CDR3 coding sequence is TGTGCCAGCAGTTTCGTGCGGGGGAATACTGAAGCTTTCTTT. This codes for CASSFVRGNTEAFF. The V gene is TRBV28, the J gene TRBJ1-1; maybe TRBD1 (5 bases). Germline V gives CDR1 MDHEN, CDR2 SYDVKM. V lost 3 bases to trimming and J lost 5 bases, with 13 bases between them. The CDR3 runs to 14 residues.

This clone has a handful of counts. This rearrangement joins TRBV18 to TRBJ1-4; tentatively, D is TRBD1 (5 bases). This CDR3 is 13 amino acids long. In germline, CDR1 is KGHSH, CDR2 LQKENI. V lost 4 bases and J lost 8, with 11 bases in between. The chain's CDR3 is CASSQTGGEKLFF. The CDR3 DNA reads TGTGCCAGCTCACAAACAGGCGGGGAAAAACTGTTTTTT.

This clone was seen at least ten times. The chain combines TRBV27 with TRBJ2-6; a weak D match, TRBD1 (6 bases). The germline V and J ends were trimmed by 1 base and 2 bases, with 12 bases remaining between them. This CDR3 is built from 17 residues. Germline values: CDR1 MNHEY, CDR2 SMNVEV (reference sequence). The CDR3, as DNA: TGTGCCAGCAGTTTATTCGGGCAGGGGACTGGGGCCAACGTCCTGACTTTC. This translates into CASSLFGQGTGANVLTF.

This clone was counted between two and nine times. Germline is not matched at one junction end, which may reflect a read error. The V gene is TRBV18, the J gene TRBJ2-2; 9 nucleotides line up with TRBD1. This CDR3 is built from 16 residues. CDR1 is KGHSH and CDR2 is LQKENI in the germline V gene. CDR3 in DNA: TGTGCCAGCTCACCAACAGGGGGCTCGAACTCCGGGGAGCTGTTTTTT. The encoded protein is CASSPTGGSNSGELFF.

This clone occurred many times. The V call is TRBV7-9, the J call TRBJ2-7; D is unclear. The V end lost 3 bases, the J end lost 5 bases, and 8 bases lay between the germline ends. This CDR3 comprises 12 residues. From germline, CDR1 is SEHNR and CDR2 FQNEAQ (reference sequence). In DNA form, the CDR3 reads TGTGCCAGCAGCTTTCTTTTAAACGAGCAGTACTTC. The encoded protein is CASSFLLNEQYF. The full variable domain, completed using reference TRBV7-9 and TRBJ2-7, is DTGVSQNPRHKITKRGQNVTFRCDPISEHNRLYWYRQTLGQGPEFLTYFQNEAQLEKSRLLSDRFSAERPKGSFSTLEIQRTEQGDSAMYLCASSFLLNEQYFGPGTRLTVT.

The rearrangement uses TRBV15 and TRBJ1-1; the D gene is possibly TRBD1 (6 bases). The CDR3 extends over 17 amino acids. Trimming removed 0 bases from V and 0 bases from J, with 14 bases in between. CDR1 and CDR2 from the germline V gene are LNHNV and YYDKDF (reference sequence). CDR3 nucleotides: TGTGCCACCAGCAGAGAGACACTCGGGGGGCTGAACACTGAAGCTTTCTTT. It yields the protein CATSRETLGGLNTEAFF.

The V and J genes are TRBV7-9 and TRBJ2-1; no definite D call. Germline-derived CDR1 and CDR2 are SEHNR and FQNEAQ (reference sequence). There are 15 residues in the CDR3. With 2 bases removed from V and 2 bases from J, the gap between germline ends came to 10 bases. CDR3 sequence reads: CASSLQALTYNEQFF. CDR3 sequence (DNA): TGTGCCAGCAGCTTACAGGCGTTAACCTACAATGAGCAGTTCTTC.

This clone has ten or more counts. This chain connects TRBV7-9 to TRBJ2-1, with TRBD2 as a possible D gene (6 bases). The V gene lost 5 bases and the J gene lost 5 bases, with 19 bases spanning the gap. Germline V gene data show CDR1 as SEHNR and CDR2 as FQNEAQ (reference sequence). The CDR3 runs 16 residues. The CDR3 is CASSPLTSQVDNEQFF. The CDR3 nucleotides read TGTGCCAGCAGCCCACTAACTAGCCAGGTCGACAATGAGCAGTTCTTC.

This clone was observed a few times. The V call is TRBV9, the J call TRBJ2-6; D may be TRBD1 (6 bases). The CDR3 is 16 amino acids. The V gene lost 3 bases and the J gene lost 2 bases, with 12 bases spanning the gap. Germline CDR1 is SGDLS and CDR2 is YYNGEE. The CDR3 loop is CASSARGWAGANVLTF. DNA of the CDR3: TGTGCCAGCAGCGCGAGGGGGTGGGCTGGGGCCAACGTCCTGACTTTC.

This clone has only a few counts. The CDR3 protein is CAISEYADQETQYF. CDR3 nucleotides: TGTGCCATCAGTGAGTATGCAGACCAAGAGACCCAGTACTTC. The rearrangement joins TRBV10-3 to TRBJ2-5, with D hard to call. Trimming shortened V by 1 base and J by 0 bases, and 6 bases separated the two germline ends. The CDR3 has 14 residues. Germline assignment: CDR1 ENHRY and CDR2 SYGVKD.

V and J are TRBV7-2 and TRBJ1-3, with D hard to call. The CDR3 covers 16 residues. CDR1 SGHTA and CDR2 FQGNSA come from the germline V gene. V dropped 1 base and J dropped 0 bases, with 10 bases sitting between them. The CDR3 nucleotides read TGTGCCAGCAGCTTAGGGGTCCCCTTCTCTGGAAACACCATATATTTT. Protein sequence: CASSLGVPFSGNTIYF.

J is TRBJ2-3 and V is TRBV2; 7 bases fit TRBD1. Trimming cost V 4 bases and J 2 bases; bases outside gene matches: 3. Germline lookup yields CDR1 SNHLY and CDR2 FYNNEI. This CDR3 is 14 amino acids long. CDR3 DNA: TGTGCCAGCAGTGGACAGGGTTACACAGATACGCAGTATTTT. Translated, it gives CASSGQGYTDTQYF.

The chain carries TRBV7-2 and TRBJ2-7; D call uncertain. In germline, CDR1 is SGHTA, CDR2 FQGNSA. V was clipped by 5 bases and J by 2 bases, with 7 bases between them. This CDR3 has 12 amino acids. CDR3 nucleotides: TGTGCCAGCAGCGGGGTTGCCTACGAGCAGTACTTC. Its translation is CASSGVAYEQYF.

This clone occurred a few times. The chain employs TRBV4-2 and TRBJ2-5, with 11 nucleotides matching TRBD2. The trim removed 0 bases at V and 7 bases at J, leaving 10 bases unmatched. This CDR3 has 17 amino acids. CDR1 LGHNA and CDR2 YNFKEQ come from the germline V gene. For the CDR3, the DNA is TGTGCCAGCAGCCAAGATGTAGCGGGAGGGCGAGGGGGGACCCAGTACTTC. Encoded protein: CASSQDVAGGRGGTQYF.

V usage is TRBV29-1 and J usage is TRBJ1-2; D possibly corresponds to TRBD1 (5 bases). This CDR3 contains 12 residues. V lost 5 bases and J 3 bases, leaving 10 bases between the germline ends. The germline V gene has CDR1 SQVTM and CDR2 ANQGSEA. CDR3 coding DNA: TGCAGCGTTCCCAGGGAATACTATGGCTACACCTTC. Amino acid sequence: CSVPREYYGYTF.

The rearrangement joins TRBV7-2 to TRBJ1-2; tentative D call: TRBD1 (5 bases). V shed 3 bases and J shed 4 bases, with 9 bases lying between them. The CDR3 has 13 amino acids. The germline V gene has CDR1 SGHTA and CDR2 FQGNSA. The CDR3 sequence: CASSLRQTYGYTF. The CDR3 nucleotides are TGTGCCAGCAGCTTGAGACAGACCTATGGCTACACCTTC.

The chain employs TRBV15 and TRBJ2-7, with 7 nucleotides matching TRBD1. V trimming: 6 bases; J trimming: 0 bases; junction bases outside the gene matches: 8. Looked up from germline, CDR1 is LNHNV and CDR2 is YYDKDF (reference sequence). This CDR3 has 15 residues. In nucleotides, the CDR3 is TGTGCCACCAGTCACAGGGGTTCCCTCTCCTACGAGCAGTACTTC. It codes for CATSHRGSLSYEQYF.

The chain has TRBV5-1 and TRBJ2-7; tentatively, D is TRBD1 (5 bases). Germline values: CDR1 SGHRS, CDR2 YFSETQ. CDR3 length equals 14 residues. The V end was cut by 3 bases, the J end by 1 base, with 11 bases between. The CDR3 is CASSSTAGSYEQYF. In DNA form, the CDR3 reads TGCGCCAGCAGCTCCACCGCAGGGTCCTACGAGCAGTACTTC.

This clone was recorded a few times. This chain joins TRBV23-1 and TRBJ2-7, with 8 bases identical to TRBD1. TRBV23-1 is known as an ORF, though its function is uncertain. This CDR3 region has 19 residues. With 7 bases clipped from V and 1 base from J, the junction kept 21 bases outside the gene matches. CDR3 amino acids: CASISGTGENWTCSYEQYF. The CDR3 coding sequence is TGCGCCAGCATTTCCGGGACAGGCGAAAACTGGACCTGTTCCTACGAGCAGTACTTC.

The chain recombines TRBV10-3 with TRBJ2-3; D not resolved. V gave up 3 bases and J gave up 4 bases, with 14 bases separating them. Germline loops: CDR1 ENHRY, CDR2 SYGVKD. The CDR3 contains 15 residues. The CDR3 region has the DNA TGTGCCATCAGTGAAGGCCCTAATCGGGCAGATACGCAGTATTTT. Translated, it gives CAISEGPNRADTQYF.

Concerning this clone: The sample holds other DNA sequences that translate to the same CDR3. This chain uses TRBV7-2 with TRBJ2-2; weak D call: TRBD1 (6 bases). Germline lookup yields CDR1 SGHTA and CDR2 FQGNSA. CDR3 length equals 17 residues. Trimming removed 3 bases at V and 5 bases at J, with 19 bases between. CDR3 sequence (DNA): TGTGCCAGCAGCTTCCACCCTAGAACAGGGCCGACCGGGGAGCTGTTTTTT. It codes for CASSFHPRTGPTGELFF.

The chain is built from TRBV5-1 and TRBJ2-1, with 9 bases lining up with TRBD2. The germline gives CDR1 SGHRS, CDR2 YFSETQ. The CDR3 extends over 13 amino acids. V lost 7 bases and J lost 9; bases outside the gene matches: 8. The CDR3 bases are TGCGCCAGCCGGCCAGCGGGAGGTGTTGAGCAGTTCTTC. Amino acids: CASRPAGGVEQFF.

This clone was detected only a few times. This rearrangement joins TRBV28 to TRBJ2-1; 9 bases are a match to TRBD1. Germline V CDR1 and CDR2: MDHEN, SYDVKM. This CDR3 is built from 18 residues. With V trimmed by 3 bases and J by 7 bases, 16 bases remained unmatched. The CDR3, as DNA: TGTGCCAGCAGTTTGGGCACAGGGGGCCCATCCGATGCAAATGAGCAGTTCTTC. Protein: CASSLGTGGPSDANEQFF.

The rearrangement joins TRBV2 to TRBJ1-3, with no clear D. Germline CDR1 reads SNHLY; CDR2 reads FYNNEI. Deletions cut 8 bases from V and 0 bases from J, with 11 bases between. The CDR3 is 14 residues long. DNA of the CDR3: TGTGCCAGCCGGCAAAGGGACTCTGGAAACACCATATATTTT. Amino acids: CASRQRDSGNTIYF.

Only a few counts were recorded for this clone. DNA of the CDR3: TGTGCCAGCAGCCAAACCTTGGGACAGGCGAGCACAGATACGCAGTATTTT. It translates to CASSQTLGQASTDTQYF. The chain couples TRBV4-2 to TRBJ2-3, with 8 bases matching TRBD1. CDR1 and CDR2 (germline): LGHNA, YNFKEQ. Trimming removed 2 bases from V and 0 bases from J; junction bases left unmatched: 7. The CDR3 contains 17 residues.

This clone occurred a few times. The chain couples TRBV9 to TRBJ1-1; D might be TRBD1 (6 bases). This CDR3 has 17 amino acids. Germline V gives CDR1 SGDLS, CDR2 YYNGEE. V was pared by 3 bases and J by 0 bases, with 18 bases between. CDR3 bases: TGTGCCAGCAGCGCCCAAACAGGGAGGCCTATGAACACTGAAGCTTTCTTT. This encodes CASSAQTGRPMNTEAFF.